A selection of T cell receptor beta chains follows, all from one sample in a study of shared clonotypes between healthy human individuals. Here immunoSEQ multiplex PCR was the method, and the copy in TCRdb shows in-frame clones only, minus some. The profile shows around 650,000 clones, approximately 96% of them singletons. Material: naive CD8+ T cells sorted from blood. All receptors derive from a woman in her 30s in good health. CDR3s include the opening cysteine and the closing phenylalanine or tryptophan. The order of the fields is CDR3 length, V gene, J gene, CDR3 protein.

cdr3_length: 17
v_call: TRBV27
j_call: TRBJ2-2
cdr3_aa: CASSSYSGLLNTGELFF

cdr3_length: 14
v_call: TRBV9
j_call: TRBJ2-2
cdr3_aa: CASSALYPTGELFF

cdr3_length: 14
v_call: TRBV2
j_call: TRBJ2-3
cdr3_aa: CASEDRTPTDTQYF

cdr3_length: 17
v_call: TRBV28
j_call: TRBJ2-2
cdr3_aa: CASSSPTSRVSAGELFF

cdr3_length: 12
v_call: TRBV2
j_call: TRBJ2-5
cdr3_aa: CASKELEETQYF

cdr3_length: 19
v_call: TRBV11-3
j_call: TRBJ2-7
cdr3_aa: CASSLDAIILAGTPYEQYF

cdr3_length: 14
v_call: TRBV27
j_call: TRBJ2-7
cdr3_aa: CASSPTPGPYEQYF

cdr3_length: 13
v_call: TRBV5-6
j_call: TRBJ1-4
cdr3_aa: CASSFSTNEKLFF

cdr3_length: 19
v_call: TRBV11-1
j_call: TRBJ2-7
cdr3_aa: CASSLDIPSSGAVSYEQYF

cdr3_length: 17
v_call: TRBV27
j_call: TRBJ1-3
cdr3_aa: CASSQNLGQASGNTIYF

cdr3_length: 12
v_call: TRBV7-8
j_call: TRBJ2-7
cdr3_aa: CASSQWGYEQYF

cdr3_length: 14
v_call: TRBV27
j_call: TRBJ2-7
cdr3_aa: CASSPSGPAYEQYF

cdr3_length: 13
v_call: TRBV10-3
j_call: TRBJ2-7
cdr3_aa: CAIGTDHSYEQYF

cdr3_length: 12
v_call: TRBV11-2
j_call: TRBJ2-7
cdr3_aa: CASSLQRDEQYF

cdr3_length: 14
v_call: TRBV19
j_call: TRBJ2-7
cdr3_aa: CASSIAGILYEQYF

cdr3_length: 10
v_call: TRBV21-1
j_call: TRBJ1-5
cdr3_aa: CASSDQPQHF

cdr3_length: 16
v_call: TRBV5-1
j_call: TRBJ2-7
cdr3_aa: CASSPPPGGRAHEQYF

cdr3_length: 14
v_call: TRBV27
j_call: TRBJ2-7
cdr3_aa: CASNSATGSYEQYF

cdr3_length: 13
v_call: TRBV29-1
j_call: TRBJ2-1
cdr3_aa: CSVELWFDNEQFF

cdr3_length: 15
v_call: TRBV7-8
j_call: TRBJ2-7
cdr3_aa: CASSFGGSPPYEQYF

cdr3_length: 13
v_call: TRBV11-2
j_call: TRBJ2-2
cdr3_aa: CASSLRLGGELFF

cdr3_length: 13
v_call: TRBV13
j_call: TRBJ2-5
cdr3_aa: CASSLRGPETQYF

cdr3_length: 15
v_call: TRBV19
j_call: TRBJ1-2
cdr3_aa: CASSTLGTENYGYTF

cdr3_length: 13
v_call: TRBV10-2
j_call: TRBJ2-7
cdr3_aa: CASSESPPYEQYF

cdr3_length: 14
v_call: TRBV27
j_call: .
cdr3_aa: CASSLWDSTNEQYF

cdr3_length: 14
v_call: TRBV14
j_call: TRBJ1-2
cdr3_aa: CASSRAGGPYGYTF

cdr3_length: 13
v_call: TRBV29-1
j_call: TRBJ2-7
cdr3_aa: CSVVSLNIYEQYF